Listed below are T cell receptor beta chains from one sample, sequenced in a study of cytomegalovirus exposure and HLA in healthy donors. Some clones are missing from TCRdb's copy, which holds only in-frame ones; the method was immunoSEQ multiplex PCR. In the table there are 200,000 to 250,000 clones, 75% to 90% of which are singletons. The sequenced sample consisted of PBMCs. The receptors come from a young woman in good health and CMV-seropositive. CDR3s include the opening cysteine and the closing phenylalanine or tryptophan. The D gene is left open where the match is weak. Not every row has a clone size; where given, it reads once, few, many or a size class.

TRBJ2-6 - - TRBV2 CASIRFVGEANVLTF TGTGCCAGCATTCGTTTCGTGGGGGAGGCCAACGTCCTGACTTTC
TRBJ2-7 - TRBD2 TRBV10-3 CAISDPLAGGPGEQYF TGTGCCATCAGTGACCCCCTTGCGGGAGGGCCGGGCGAGCAGTACTTC
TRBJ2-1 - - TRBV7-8 CASSSNLYEQFF TGTGCCAGCAGCTCGAACCTGTATGAGCAGTTCTTC
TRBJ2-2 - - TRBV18 CASSPWDTANTGELFF TGTGCCAGCTCACCATGGGACACTGCGAACACCGGGGAGCTGTTTTTT
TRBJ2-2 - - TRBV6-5 CASSYSGFGTGELFF TGTGCCAGCAGTTACTCGGGGTTCGGGACCGGGGAGCTGTTTTTT
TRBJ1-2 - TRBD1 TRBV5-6 CASSLFQGVYYGYTF TGTGCCAGCAGCTTGTTTCAGGGGGTGTATTATGGCTACACCTTC
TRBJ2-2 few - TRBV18 CASGKAGTGELFF TGTGCCAGCGGGAAGGCGGGCACCGGGGAGCTGTTTTTT
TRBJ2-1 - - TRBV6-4 CASSWGRNSGEQFF TGTGCCAGCAGCTGGGGCAGAAATTCGGGTGAGCAGTTCTTC
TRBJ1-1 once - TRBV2 CASSERQLANTEAFF TGTGCCAGCAGTGAAAGACAGCTTGCGAACACTGAAGCTTTCTTT
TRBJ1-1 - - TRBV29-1 CSAQNTEAFF TGCAGCGCCCAGAACACTGAAGCTTTCTTT
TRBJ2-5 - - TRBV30 CAWRTAGETQYF TGTGCCTGGAGGACGGCGGGAGAGACCCAGTACTTC
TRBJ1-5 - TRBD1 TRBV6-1 CASSETGEQPQHF TGTGCCAGCAGTGAGACAGGGGAACAGCCCCAGCATTTT
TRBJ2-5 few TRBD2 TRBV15 CATSRALLAGEVGQETQYF TGTGCCACCAGCAGAGCCCTCCTAGCGGGAGAGGTGGGGCAAGAGACCCAGTACTTC
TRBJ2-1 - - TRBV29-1 CSVDGVVRGSYNEQFF TGCAGCGTTGACGGGGTGGTTCGGGGCTCCTACAATGAGCAGTTCTTC
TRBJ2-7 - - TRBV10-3 CAISESGGSYEQYF TGTGCCATCAGTGAGTCGGGCGGATCCTACGAGCAGTACTTC
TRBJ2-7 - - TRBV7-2 CASSPSWTLGEQYF TGTGCCAGCAGCCCTTCTTGGACCTTAGGAGAGCAGTACTTC
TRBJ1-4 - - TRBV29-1 CSVLMDSGEKLFF TGCAGCGTGTTAATGGACAGCGGTGAAAAACTGTTTTTT
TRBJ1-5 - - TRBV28 CASSSGKGYQPQHF TGTGCCAGCAGTTCCGGGAAGGGTTATCAGCCCCAGCATTTT
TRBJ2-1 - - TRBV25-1 CASSRSPGRQFF TGTGCCAGCAGTCGAAGTCCCGGGCGGCAGTTCTTC
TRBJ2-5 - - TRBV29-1 CSVAEGLQETQYF TGCAGCGTTGCGGAGGGCCTCCAAGAGACCCAGTACTTC
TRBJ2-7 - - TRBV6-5 CAAKGASGSSYEQYF TGTGCCGCGAAGGGGGCTAGCGGAAGCTCCTACGAGCAGTACTTC
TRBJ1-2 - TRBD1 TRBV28 CASSWKGAKDGYTF TGTGCCAGCAGTTGGAAGGGGGCTAAGGATGGCTACACCTTC
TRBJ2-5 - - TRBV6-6 CASSLVQETQYF TGTGCCAGCAGTTTGGTACAAGAGACCCAGTACTTC
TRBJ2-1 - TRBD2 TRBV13 CASRSLASGINEQFF TGTGCCAGCAGGTCCCTGGCTAGCGGGATTAATGAGCAGTTCTTC
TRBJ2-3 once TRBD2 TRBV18 CASSPGGGTSGYTDTQYF TGTGCCAGCTCACCAGGGGGAGGAACTAGCGGATACACAGATACGCAGTATTTT
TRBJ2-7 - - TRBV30 CAWSAQREQYF TGTGCCTGGAGTGCCCAGCGGGAGCAGTACTTC
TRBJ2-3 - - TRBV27 CASSLAGDTQYF TGTGCCAGCAGTTTGGCGGGAGATACGCAGTATTTT
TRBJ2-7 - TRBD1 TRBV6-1 CASSTRRQGGDEQYF TGTGCCAGCAGTACGAGGCGACAGGGTGGAGACGAGCAGTACTTC
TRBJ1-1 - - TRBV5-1 CASSTRTVHTEAFF TGCGCCAGCAGCACCCGGACGGTGCACACTGAAGCTTTCTTT
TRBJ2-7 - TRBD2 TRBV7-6 CASSKLLAGVPYEQYF TGTGCCAGCAGCAAACTACTAGCGGGAGTTCCCTACGAGCAGTACTTC
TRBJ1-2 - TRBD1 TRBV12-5 CASGFSGTGYGYTF TGTGCTAGTGGTTTTTCCGGGACAGGATATGGCTACACCTTC
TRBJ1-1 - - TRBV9 CASSPTGNTEAFF TGTGCCAGCAGCCCTACAGGGAACACTGAAGCTTTCTTT
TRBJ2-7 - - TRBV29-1 CSVEPKDSTYEQYF TGCAGCGTTGAGCCTAAGGACAGTACCTACGAGCAGTACTTC
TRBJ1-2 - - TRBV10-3 CAISESNRYTF TGTGCCATCAGTGAGTCGAATCGCTACACCTTC
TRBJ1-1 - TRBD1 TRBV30 CAWTAGTGDTEAFF TGTGCCTGGACCGCAGGGACAGGGGACACTGAAGCTTTCTTT
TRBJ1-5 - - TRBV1 CTSSHWTAPPGQPQHF TGCACCAGCAGCCATTGGACCGCGCCGCCGGGGCAGCCCCAGCATTTT